This T cell receptor (beta chain) comes out of a study of T cells in localized non-small cell lung cancer. Trimming cost V 6 bases and J 6 bases; bases outside gene matches: 7. This CDR3 contains 14 residues. Germline V CDR1 and CDR2: LNHDA, SQIVND (reference sequence). Here immunoSEQ multiplex PCR was the method, and the copy in TCRdb shows in-frame clones only, minus some. Among some 64,000 clones listed, 85% to 90% were seen once. The sequence derives from a woman aged 35 to 69 with stage I lung adenocarcinoma. Sequenced here: peripheral blood, sampled before any cancer treatment. The chain has TRBV19 and TRBJ2-3; 9 bases align to TRBD1. The CDR3 loop reads CASRPTGGLDTQYF. For the CDR3, the DNA is TGTGCCAGTAGGCCGACAGGGGGGTTGGATACGCAGTATTTT.